A selection of T cell receptor beta chains follows, all from one sample in a study of cytomegalovirus exposure and HLA in healthy donors. The data were produced by immunoSEQ multiplex PCR, yet TCRdb's version contains in-frame clones alone and is incomplete. Of 130,000 or so clones listed, about 80% are singletons. Sequenced input: PBMCs. The origin of the receptors is a woman aged 50 to 65 in good health and CMV-seropositive. CDR3s include the opening cysteine and the closing phenylalanine or tryptophan. Each record gives: D gene, J gene, V gene, clone size, CDR3 protein, CDR3 DNA. D genes are given only for firm matches. A row's size may be missing; if present it is once, few, many or a size class.

TRBD2	TRBJ2-3	TRBV7-3	NA	CASNAGTSGSTQYF	TGTGCCAGCAACGCCGGGACTAGCGGAAGCACGCAGTATTTT
TRBD1	TRBJ2-7	TRBV5-4	NA	CASSWDGTAYEQYF	TGTGCCAGCAGCTGGGATGGGACAGCCTACGAGCAGTACTTC
TRBD2	TRBJ2-7	TRBV7-2	few	CASSFRGRGGPGEQYF	TGTGCCAGCAGCTTTAGAGGCCGGGGGGGGCCAGGCGAGCAGTACTTC
TRBD1	TRBJ1-1	TRBV2	NA	CASRLLPGQGNTEAFF	TGTGCCAGCAGATTACTCCCGGGACAGGGAAACACTGAAGCTTTCTTT
TRBD1	TRBJ2-6	TRBV11-1	NA	CASSRDREIGGANVLTF	TGTGCCAGCAGCCGGGACAGGGAAATTGGGGGGGCCAACGTCCTGACTTTC
TRBD2	TRBJ2-5	TRBV18	NA	CASSPPSRGGRETQYF	TGTGCCAGCTCACCACCGAGCCGGGGGGGAAGGGAGACCCAGTACTTC
NA	TRBJ2-7	TRBV5-4	NA	CASSLEQGYEQYF	TGTGCCAGCAGCTTGGAGCAGGGCTACGAGCAGTACTTC
TRBD1	TRBJ2-7	TRBV7-3	NA	CASSPRQGNYEQYF	TGTGCCAGCAGCCCTCGACAGGGTAATTACGAGCAGTACTTC
NA	TRBJ1-5	TRBV30	NA	CAWSLWEGNSNQPQHF	TGTGCCTGGAGTCTTTGGGAGGGTAATAGCAATCAGCCCCAGCATTTT
TRBD1	TRBJ2-1	TRBV9	NA	CASSATGHRGDEQFF	TGTGCCAGCAGCGCGACCGGTCACAGGGGCGATGAGCAGTTCTTC
TRBD2	TRBJ2-1	TRBV7-6	NA	CASSPRVTSGSSYNEQFF	TGTGCCAGCAGCCCTAGGGTTACTAGCGGGAGCTCCTACAATGAGCAGTTCTTC
NA	TRBJ1-2	TRBV11-2	few	CASSLGLGSSSIMGYTF	TGTGCCAGCAGCTTGGGTCTGGGCTCGTCGTCTATTATGGGCTACACCTTC
NA	TRBJ2-3	TRBV10-3	NA	CAIRGPSNKDTQYF	TGTGCCATCAGGGGGCCTTCTAATAAAGATACGCAGTATTTT
NA	TRBJ2-3	TRBV5-4	few	CASSLGASVETDTQYF	TGTGCCAGCAGCTTGGGGGCTAGCGTCGAGACAGATACGCAGTATTTT
NA	TRBJ1-6	TRBV18	NA	CASSPPGLNSPLHF	TGTGCCAGCTCACCTCCGGGTCTCAATTCACCCCTCCACTTT
NA	TRBJ1-1	TRBV7-2	NA	CASSLVGLYTEAFF	TGTGCCAGCAGCTTAGTGGGCCTGTACACTGAAGCTTTCTTT
NA	TRBJ2-2	TRBV5-4	NA	CASSLYGGNTGELFF	TGTGCCAGCAGCTTGTACGGGGGAAACACCGGGGAGCTGTTTTTT
TRBD2	TRBJ2-3	TRBV27	NA	CASSPHMPLAGESDTQYF	TGTGCCAGCAGTCCACATATGCCTCTAGCGGGGGAGTCAGATACGCAGTATTTT
TRBD1	TRBJ2-2	TRBV18	NA	CASSLYTPGQTNTGELFF	TGTGCCAGCTCACTTTATACACCGGGACAGACGAACACCGGGGAGCTGTTTTTT
NA	TRBJ2-7	TRBV6-6	NA	CASRHTKEQYF	TGTGCCAGCAGGCACACTAAGGAGCAGTACTTC
TRBD2	TRBJ2-7	TRBV27	NA	CASSSYPTSGRAPEQYF	TGTGCCAGCAGTTCGTATCCGACTAGCGGGAGGGCCCCCGAGCAGTACTTC
NA	TRBJ2-2	TRBV5-1	NA	CASSLASGELFF	TGCGCCAGCAGCTTGGCCAGCGGGGAGCTGTTTTTT
TRBD2	TRBJ2-1	TRBV19	NA	CAISSGARGYNEQFF	TGTGCAATATCTAGCGGAGCCCGCGGATACAATGAGCAGTTCTTC
NA	TRBJ2-2	TRBV4-1	NA	CASSQDRAGTNTGELFF	TGCGCCAGCAGCCAAGATCGAGCAGGGACGAACACCGGGGAGCTGTTTTTT
TRBD1	TRBJ2-2	TRBV4-3	NA	CASSPSGTGATGELFF	TGCGCCAGCAGCCCCTCCGGGACAGGGGCGACCGGGGAGCTGTTTTTT
TRBD1	TRBJ1-5	TRBV19	NA	CASSRGTGGYQPQHF	TGTGCCAGTAGTCGAGGGACAGGAGGATATCAGCCCCAGCATTTT
NA	TRBJ2-7	TRBV7-9	once	CASSLATGTPYEQYF	TGTGCCAGCAGCTTAGCAACGGGGACACCCTACGAGCAGTACTTC
NA	TRBJ2-3	TRBV5-1	NA	CASSLESAEDTQYF	TGCGCCAGCAGCTTGGAAAGCGCCGAGGATACGCAGTATTTT
NA	TRBJ2-3	TRBV4-1	NA	CASSQALGPDTQYF	TGCGCCAGCAGCCAAGCCCTGGGGCCAGATACGCAGTATTTT
NA	TRBJ2-3	TRBV5-1	NA	CASSRGTSTDTQYF	TGCGCCAGCAGCCGAGGGACTAGCACAGATACGCAGTATTTT
TRBD1	TRBJ2-7	TRBV5-1	NA	CASSLQGASYEQYF	TGCGCCAGCAGCTTGCAGGGGGCTTCCTACGAGCAGTACTTC
TRBD1	TRBJ1-2	TRBV6-6	NA	CASSYSLGTGGDGTF	TGTGCCAGCAGTTACTCACTTGGGACAGGGGGTGACGGCACCTTC
NA	TRBJ2-5	TRBV2	NA	CASSESVLVGETQYF	TGTGCCAGCAGTGAAAGCGTACTAGTTGGAGAGACCCAGTACTTC
NA	TRBJ2-7	TRBV19	NA	CASSIGLGYEQYF	TGTGCCAGTAGTATAGGCCTCGGCTACGAGCAGTACTTC
TRBD2	TRBJ2-5	TRBV13	NA	CASSLLAHQETQYF	TGTGCCAGCAGCCTACTAGCGCACCAAGAGACCCAGTACTTC
NA	TRBJ1-2	TRBV4-3	NA	CASSPLPTQFSGYTF	TGCGCCAGCAGCCCCCTCCCGACTCAGTTCAGTGGCTACACCTTC
NA	TRBJ2-3	TRBV5-1	NA	CASSLPAGGADTQYF	TGCGCCAGCAGCTTGCCGGCAGGCGGGGCAGATACGCAGTATTTT
NA	TRBJ1-2	TRBV6-6	NA	CASSSRQELNYGYTF	TGTGCCAGCAGTTCACGACAGGAGCTGAACTATGGCTACACCTTC
TRBD2	TRBJ2-7	TRBV4-3	NA	CASSQATSGRPYEQYF	TGCGCCAGCAGCCAGGCTACTAGCGGGAGACCCTACGAGCAGTACTTC
TRBD1	TRBJ2-3	TRBV4-1	NA	CASSQRESGQGTQYF	TGCGCCAGCAGCCAAAGGGAATCGGGACAGGGGACGCAGTATTTT
NA	TRBJ2-3	TRBV5-1	NA	CASSSAGLASTDTQYF	TGCGCCAGCAGCTCGGCGGGACTCGCTAGCACAGATACGCAGTATTTT
TRBD2	TRBJ2-1	TRBV6-4	NA	CASSPGTSGSSYNEQFF	TGTGCCAGCAGCCCTGGGACTAGCGGGAGCTCCTACAATGAGCAGTTCTTC
NA	TRBJ2-7	TRBV6-6	NA	CASSYSPGSEQYF	TGTGCCAGCAGTTACTCCCCCGGTAGCGAGCAGTACTTC
TRBD1	TRBJ1-4	TRBV5-1	NA	CASSLGQGNEKLFF	TGCGCCAGCAGCTTGGGACAGGGAAATGAAAAACTGTTTTTT
NA	TRBJ1-2	TRBV27	NA	CASSLYQAGGYTF	TGTGCCAGCAGTTTGTATCAGGCGGGGGGCTACACCTTC
TRBD1	TRBJ2-7	TRBV6-5	NA	CASRDQTGFNEQYF	TGTGCCAGCAGAGACCAGACAGGGTTCAACGAGCAGTACTTC
NA	TRBJ1-5	TRBV7-2	NA	CASSSKGGADQPQHF	TGTGCCAGCAGCTCCAAAGGAGGGGCGGATCAGCCCCAGCATTTT
TRBD2	TRBJ2-1	TRBV7-2	NA	CASSPGHRLAGESYNEQFF	TGTGCCAGCAGCCCCGGGCACCGGCTAGCGGGGGAGTCCTACAATGAGCAGTTCTTC
NA	TRBJ2-7	TRBV2	few	CASKTTYYEQYF	TGTGCCAGCAAGACAACGTACTACGAGCAGTACTTC
TRBD1	TRBJ1-6	TRBV4-1	NA	CASSPPTGSSYNSPLHF	TGCGCCAGCAGCCCACCGACAGGGAGCTCCTATAATTCACCCCTCCACTTT
TRBD1	TRBJ2-5	TRBV7-3	NA	CASSPGPGTGMYQETQYF	TGTGCCAGCAGCCCCGGTCCCGGGACAGGGATGTACCAAGAGACCCAGTACTTC
NA	TRBJ2-7	TRBV20-1	NA	CSAKEKYEQYF	TGCAGTGCTAAGGAGAAATACGAGCAGTACTTC
TRBD1	TRBJ1-2	TRBV6-1	NA	CASSESPGQGVNPYGYTF	TGTGCCAGCAGTGAATCCCCAGGACAGGGAGTAAATCCCTATGGCTACACCTTC